Listed here are 14 T cell receptor beta chains from one sample, sequenced in a study of blood T cell repertoires in COVID-19 (dated by TCRdb to 2019 to 2021). Libraries were prepared through the immunoSEQ multiplex PCR assay. Not all clones reach the TCRdb copy of this immuneACCESS table, which keeps in-frame sequences only. Checked studies attribute under half of the gap to unresolved V genes and leave the rest unexplained. This sample is represented by under 550,000 clones; about 87% of them were singletons. 0.7% to 1% of the sample comes from the top ten. Sequences were obtained from peripheral blood. The receptors come from a man between 18 and 29 years old with COVID-19, enrolled during active disease.

This chain joins TRBV7-2 and TRBJ2-1, with a possible D match to TRBD2 (5 bases). Trimming shortened V by 6 bases and J by 7 bases, and 13 bases separated the two germline ends. Germline-derived CDR1 and CDR2 are SGHTA and FQGNSA. There are 13 residues in the CDR3. CDR3 coding DNA: TGTGCCAGCAGTTTCACTAGGGAGAATGAGCAGTTCTTC. The encoded protein is CASSFTRENEQFF. Full variable domain (remainder filled in from reference TRBV7-2 and TRBJ2-1): GAGVSQSPSNKVTEKGKDVELRCDPISGHTALYWYRQSLGQGLEFLIYFQGNSAPDKSGLPSDRFSAERTGGSVSTLTIQRTQQEDSAVYLCASSFTRENEQFFGPGTRLTVL.

V and J are TRBV5-4 and TRBJ2-1; a possible D gene is TRBD2 (5 bases). Germline assignment: CDR1 SGHNT and CDR2 YYREEE (reference sequence). The CDR3 extends over 15 amino acids. With 3 bases removed from V and 2 bases from J, the gap between germline ends came to 12 bases. CDR3 nucleotide sequence: TGTGCCAGCAGCTCACCCCCGACTACCTACAATGAGCAGTTCTTC. Protein: CASSSPPTTYNEQFF.

V and J are TRBV11-3 and TRBJ1-4; unclear D gene. The germline V and J ends were trimmed by 2 bases and 0 bases, with 16 bases remaining between them. The CDR3 runs 18 residues. Germline-derived CDR1 and CDR2 are SGHNT and YENEEA. The CDR3 DNA sequence: TGTGCCAGCAGCTTACCGAGTCATTTATTTGCAACTAATGAAAAACTGTTTTTT. Its protein product is CASSLPSHLFATNEKLFF.

The rearrangement joins TRBV6-6 to TRBJ2-3; D not resolved. CDR1 is MNHNY, CDR2 SVGAGI, per germline (reference sequence). Trimming pared 5 bases from V and 4 bases from J, leaving 13 bases between. The CDR3 extends over 14 amino acids. The CDR3 nucleotides are TGTGCCAGCAGTCACCCTCTGGTAGCAGATACGCAGTATTTT. This translates into CASSHPLVADTQYF.

V is TRBV19 and J is TRBJ1-2; D possibly corresponds to TRBD1 (5 bases). The CDR3 contains 15 residues. Trimming pared 1 base from V and 0 bases from J, leaving 9 bases between. In germline, CDR1 is LNHDA, CDR2 SQIVND (reference sequence). The CDR3 DNA is TGTGCCAGTAGTATAGGGCCAGGGACTAACTATGGCTACACCTTC. Encoded protein: CASSIGPGTNYGYTF.

This chain links TRBV19 with TRBJ2-4; 9 bases map to TRBD2. The CDR3 covers 17 residues. Germline V CDR1 and CDR2: LNHDA, SQIVND (reference sequence). The V segment lost 3 bases and the J segment 7 bases; nucleotides outside the gene matches: 13. CDR3 nucleotide sequence: TGTGCCAGTAGTATCCCGCGGGAGGGGCCCAACGGGAACATTCAGTACTTC. It is translated as CASSIPREGPNGNIQYF.

This clone is a singleton in its sample. This sequence joins TRBV9 and TRBJ2-7; D perhaps matches TRBD1 (6 bases). This CDR3 spans 15 amino acids. V was clipped by 0 bases and J by 3 bases, with 13 bases between them. In germline, CDR1 is SGDLS, CDR2 YYNGEE. As DNA, the CDR3 is TGTGCCAGCAGCGTAGACCAGGGGCTATACTACGAGCAGTACTTC. It translates to CASSVDQGLYYEQYF.

The V gene is TRBV14, the J gene TRBJ2-2; D is uncertain. The CDR3 is 16 amino acids. Germline values: CDR1 SGHDN, CDR2 FVKESK. The ends were cut back, 6 bases at V and 0 bases at J, with 14 bases in the middle. CDR3 in DNA: TGTGCCAGCAGTTCAGAGAGGCGGCCGAACACCGGGGAGCTGTTTTTT. The encoded protein is CASSSERRPNTGELFF. Combining the CDR3 with reference TRBV14 and TRBJ2-2 gives the whole variable domain EAGVTQFPSHSVIEKGQTVTLRCDPISGHDNLYWYRRVMGKEIKFLLHFVKESKQDESGMPNNRFLAERTGGTYSTLKVQPAELEDSGVYFCASSSERRPNTGELFFGEGSRLTVL.

This chain uses TRBV27 with TRBJ2-1; 11 bases are shared with TRBD2. Looked up from germline, CDR1 is MNHEY and CDR2 is SMNVEV (reference sequence). The CDR3 sequence is 15 residues long. The ends lost 6 bases at V and 5 bases at J; junction bases unmatched: 6. The chain's CDR3 is CASSIAGGKDNEQFF. The CDR3 nucleotides are TGTGCCAGCAGCATAGCGGGAGGGAAGGACAATGAGCAGTTCTTC.

The V gene is TRBV4-2, the J gene TRBJ2-3; D gene unclear. Germline CDR1 reads LGHNA; CDR2 reads YNFKEQ. The CDR3 runs to 14 residues. Trimming pared 1 base from V and 0 bases from J, leaving 5 bases between. This chain's CDR3 is CASSQGVSTDTQYF. CDR3 sequence (DNA): TGTGCCAGCAGCCAAGGAGTGAGCACAGATACGCAGTATTTT.

The CDR3 DNA follows: TGTGCCAGCAGCCCGCGGACAGGTTCCCAGCATTTT. Amino acid sequence: CASSPRTGSQHF. The genes are TRBV5-5 and TRBJ1-5; 7 bases line up with TRBD1. In germline, CDR1 is SGHKS, CDR2 YYEKEE (reference sequence). The length of the CDR3 is 12 residues. The V gene end was trimmed by 4 bases and the J gene end by 11 bases; junction bases not matched to a gene: 6.

This rearrangement joins TRBV5-1 to TRBJ2-1; TRBD2 matches at 10 bases. V was clipped by 6 bases and J by 2 bases; unmatched bases: 8. CDR1 is SGHRS and CDR2 is YFSETQ in the germline V gene. There are 16 residues in the CDR3. In DNA form, the CDR3 reads TGCGCCAGCACCCAGGAAGCGGGAGGGCCCTACAATGAGCAGTTCTTC. As protein: CASTQEAGGPYNEQFF.

This clone was detected many times. V is TRBV23-1 and J is TRBJ2-7; 11 nucleotides align to TRBD2. TRBV23-1 is noted as an ORF with a role that remains uncertain. The junction had 2 bases not matched to a gene; V was cut back by 6 bases and J by 4 bases. This CDR3 comprises 13 residues. In DNA, the CDR3 is TGCGCCAGCAGATTAGCGGGGGGGTACGAGCAGTACTTC. Amino acids: CASRLAGGYEQYF.

The chain uses TRBV18 and TRBJ1-5; D is perhaps TRBD1 (6 bases). The germline CDR1 and CDR2 sequences are KGHSH and LQKENI. V lost 6 bases and J lost 2, with 14 bases in between. The CDR3 is 15 amino acids. The CDR3 region has the DNA TGTGCCAGCTCCCGCGGGGGCGGAGGCAATCAGCCCCAGCATTTT. Translation gives CASSRGGGGNQPQHF.